This T cell receptor (beta chain) originates from a study of a mutant IDH1 vaccine in newly diagnosed glioma (dated by TCRdb to 2020 to 2023). Background on the whole study: Vaccination began 4-6 weeks after radiotherapy alone, or alongside temozolomide cycles in the chemotherapy-containing groups. Prior to enrollment, patients had been given standard therapy consisting of radiotherapy alone, temozolomide alone, or radiochemotherapy with temozolomide, with the combination given to most patients. Peripheral blood samples were drawn at six visits, namely V03 (baseline), V05, V07, V10, V12 and V13. The roughly 30 treated patients were approximately 62% male and 37.5% female, with a mean age of around 40 years. For exploratory analyses, about two dozen treated patients had longitudinal TCRB deep sequencing done wherever samples were available. The week-35 safety follow-up took place at visit V12, and the week-47 end of study took place at visit V13. Overall study results and their limits: PBMC samples for TCRB deep sequencing were selected based on availability. Pseudoprogression seemed to be unrelated to changes in the top peripheral T cell clonotypes found by TCRB sequencing. Across multiple MHC alleles, vaccine-induced immune responses were seen in approximately 93% of patients. It was noted by the authors that analyses of patient blood samples could not be reproduced owing to sample limitations.

Worth noting for this clone: The antigen this receptor binds is unknown. No much larger clonotype is one base removed from it; base qualities were not supplied.

The library was built by means of the immunoSEQ multiplex PCR assay. Rearranged TCR beta chain sequences were amplified using the hsTCRB Kit according to the manufacturer's protocol. TCRB libraries were sequenced on an Illumina MiSeq. Regarding the original processing steps: Demultiplexing, trimming and gene mapping were performed with the kit vendor's proprietary platform. TCRdb holds this immuneACCESS table with in-frame rearrangements only. Some clones are missing; in checked studies, unresolved V genes explain under half, and the rest has no known cause. V and J calls and clone size are those listed in that table; D and trimming were worked out from the DNA. The table for this sample lists 30,000 or so clones; 79% of them were counted only once. The ten top clones hold about 10% of the sample. Explained via the paper, the time point label denotes: week 35, safety follow-up. Every vaccine dose consisted of 300 ug of a 20-mer mutant IDH1 peptide in Montanide, administered subcutaneously together with topical imiquimod. Patients received eight vaccinations in weeks 1, 3, 5, 7, 11, 15, 19 and 23, corresponding to visits V03 through V10. Donors had newly diagnosed WHO grade 3 or 4 IDH1-mutant astrocytomas with loss of nuclear ATRX. The samples were drawn from NOA16, a multicentre, single-arm, open-label phase I trial in Germany that tested a mutant IDH1 peptide vaccine in humans for the first time. Genomic DNA for TCRB sequencing was isolated from EDTA blood with the DNeasy Blood and Tissue Kit.

The sequence was obtained from a woman aged 30 to 39 with glioma. Some clones in this sample may be carry-over from other donors' samples. Sequencing used PBMCs, obtained from a glioma patient whose treatment included an IDH1 peptide vaccine.

The CDR3 corresponds to CASSLDRGAEAFF. The DNA sequence is as follows: TGTGCCAGCAGCCTCGACAGGGGTGCTGAAGCTTTCTTT. The sequence links TRBV7-3 to TRBJ1-1; 8 bases in the junction line up with TRBD1. CDR1 and CDR2 are drawn from the germline V gene: SGHTA, FQGTGA. Spanning cysteine to phenylalanine, the CDR3 consists of 13 amino acids. This entry keeps only the CDR3 DNA: 39 bases, framed from base 1. At the junction V is shortened by 5 bases and J by 6 bases; bases outside the gene matches: 5.